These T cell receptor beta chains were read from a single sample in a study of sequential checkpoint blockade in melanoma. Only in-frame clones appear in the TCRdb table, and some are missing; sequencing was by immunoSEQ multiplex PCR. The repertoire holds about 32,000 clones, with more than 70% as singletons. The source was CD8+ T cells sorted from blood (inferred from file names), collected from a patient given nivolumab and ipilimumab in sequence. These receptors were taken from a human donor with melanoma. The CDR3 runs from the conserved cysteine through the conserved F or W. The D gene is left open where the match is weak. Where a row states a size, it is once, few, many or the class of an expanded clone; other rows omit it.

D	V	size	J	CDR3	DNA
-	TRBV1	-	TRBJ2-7	CTSSQESGKEQYF	TGCACCAGCAGCCAAGAATCGGGGAAGGAGCAGTACTTC
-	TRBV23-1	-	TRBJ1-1	CASSHSLLILDTEAFF	TGCGCCAGCAGTCATTCCCTACTAATACTCGACACTGAAGCTTTCTTT
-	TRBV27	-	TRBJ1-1	CASSLEPSGDAEAFF	TGTGCCAGCAGTTTAGAGCCGTCAGGGGACGCTGAAGCTTTCTTT
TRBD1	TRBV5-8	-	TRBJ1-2	CASSARDRVYGYTF	TGTGCCAGCAGCGCCCGGGACAGGGTCTATGGCTACACCTTC
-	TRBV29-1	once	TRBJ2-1	CSARYGPYNEQFF	TGCAGCGCCCGATATGGGCCCTACAATGAGCAGTTCTTC
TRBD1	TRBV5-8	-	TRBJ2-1	CASSFPGQGYNEQFF	TGTGCCAGCAGCTTTCCGGGACAGGGTTACAATGAGCAGTTCTTC
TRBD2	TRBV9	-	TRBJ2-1	CASSYDGTSVNEQFF	TGTGCCAGCAGCTACGACGGGACTAGCGTCAATGAGCAGTTCTTC
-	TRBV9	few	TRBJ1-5	CASSVDDRDQPQHF	TGTGCCAGCAGCGTAGATGACAGAGATCAGCCCCAGCATTTT
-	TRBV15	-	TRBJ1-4	CATSSTRDTSIATNEKLFF	TGTGCCACCAGCAGCACTCGGGACACCTCAATTGCAACTAATGAAAAACTGTTTTTT
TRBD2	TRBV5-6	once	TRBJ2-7	CASSLVGGGSHEQYF	TGTGCCAGCAGCTTGGTTGGCGGGGGGTCCCACGAGCAGTACTTC
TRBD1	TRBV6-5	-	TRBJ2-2	CASSPNPDRAGELFF	TGTGCCAGCAGTCCCAACCCTGACAGGGCCGGGGAGCTGTTTTTT
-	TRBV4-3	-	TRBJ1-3	CASSQGGRGNTIYF	TGCGCCAGCAGCCAAGGAGGGCGAGGAAACACCATATATTTT
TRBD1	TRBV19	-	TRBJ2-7	CASRGQETYEQYF	TGTGCCAGTAGGGGACAGGAGACCTACGAGCAGTACTTC
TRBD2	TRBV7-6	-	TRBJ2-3	CASSSGYGEGDTQYF	TGTGCCAGCAGCTCAGGCTATGGGGAGGGGGATACGCAGTATTTT
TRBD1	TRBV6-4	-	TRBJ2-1	CASSRGTGYEQFF	TGTGCCAGCAGCCGAGGGACAGGGTATGAGCAGTTCTTC
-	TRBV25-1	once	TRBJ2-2	CASYAGELFF	TGTGCCAGCTATGCCGGGGAGCTGTTTTTT
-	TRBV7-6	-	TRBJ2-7	CASSLGTFDYEQYF	TGTGCCAGCAGCTTAGGGACGTTCGACTACGAGCAGTACTTC
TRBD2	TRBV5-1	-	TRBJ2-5	CASSLGTSGREETQYF	TGCGCCAGCAGCCTAGGGACTAGCGGGAGGGAAGAGACCCAGTACTTC
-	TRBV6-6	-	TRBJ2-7	CASSYSSVESYF	TGTGCCAGCAGTTACTCGTCGGTTGAGTCGTACTTC
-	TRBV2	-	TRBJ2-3	CASSGLHPSGTQYF	TGTGCCAGCAGTGGGCTTCACCCAAGTGGTACGCAGTATTTT
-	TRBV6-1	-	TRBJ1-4	CASTQQRRHGEKLFF	TGTGCCAGCACCCAACAGAGACGTCACGGCGAAAAACTGTTTTTT
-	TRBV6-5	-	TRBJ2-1	CASSTPGASYNEQFF	TGTGCCAGCAGTACTCCTGGGGCCTCCTACAATGAGCAGTTCTTC
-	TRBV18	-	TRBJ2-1	CASSPDFYNEQFF	TGTGCCAGCTCACCAGACTTTTACAATGAGCAGTTCTTC
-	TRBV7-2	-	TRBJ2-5	CASSGRLDPRQETQYF	TGTGCCAGCAGCGGACGACTAGATCCCCGCCAAGAGACCCAGTACTTC
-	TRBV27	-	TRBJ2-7	CASSSLLSDEQYF	TGTGCCAGCAGTTCGCTTCTGAGCGACGAGCAGTACTTC
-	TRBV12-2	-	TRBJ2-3	CASRFANRAHTDTQYF	TGTGCAAGCCGCTTCGCGAACAGGGCCCACACAGATACGCAGTATTTT
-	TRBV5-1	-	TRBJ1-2	CASSLGGGGYTF	TGCGCCAGCAGCTTGGGCGGTGGTGGCTACACCTTC
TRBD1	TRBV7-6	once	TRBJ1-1	CASSLAPGQGPNTEAFF	TGTGCCAGCAGCTTAGCGCCAGGACAGGGACCGAACACTGAAGCTTTCTTT
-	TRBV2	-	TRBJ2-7	CASSEGAGYSYEQYF	TGTGCCAGCAGTGAAGGGGCAGGGTATTCCTACGAGCAGTACTTC
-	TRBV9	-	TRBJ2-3	CASSGPGLLDTQYF	TGTGCCAGCAGCGGTCCGGGACTTCTAGATACGCAGTATTTT
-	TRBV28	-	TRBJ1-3	CASTLGVFGNTIYF	TGTGCCAGCACCCTCGGAGTTTTTGGAAACACCATATATTTT
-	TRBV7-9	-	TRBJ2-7	CASSLARHPSSYEQYF	TGTGCCAGCAGCTTAGCAAGACACCCGAGCTCCTACGAGCAGTACTTC
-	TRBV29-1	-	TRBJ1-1	CSAPDLLRGEAFF	TGCAGTGCCCCGGATCTACTACGGGGTGAAGCTTTCTTT
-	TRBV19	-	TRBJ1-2	CASSEFTNYGYTF	TGTGCCAGTAGTGAGTTCACTAACTATGGCTACACCTTC
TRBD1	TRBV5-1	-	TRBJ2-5	CASKRSRGRETQYF	TGCGCCAGCAAGCGATCCAGGGGGCGAGAGACCCAGTACTTC
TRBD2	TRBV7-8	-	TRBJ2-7	CASSLELTSGGGSSYEQYF	TGTGCCAGCAGCCTGGAACTAACTAGCGGGGGTGGTTCCTCCTACGAGCAGTACTTC
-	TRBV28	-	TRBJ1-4	CASSLWTANEKLFF	TGTGCCAGCAGTTTATGGACAGCAAATGAAAAACTGTTTTTT
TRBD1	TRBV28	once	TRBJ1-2	CASSLQGASYGYTF	TGTGCCAGCAGTTTACAGGGGGCATCCTATGGCTACACCTTC
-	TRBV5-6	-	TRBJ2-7	CASSRGPQLGYEQYF	TGTGCCAGCAGCCGCGGACCCCAACTAGGATACGAGCAGTACTTC
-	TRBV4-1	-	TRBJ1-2	CASSHTRHSIYGYTF	TGCGCCAGCAGCCATACTCGTCATTCTATCTATGGCTACACCTTC
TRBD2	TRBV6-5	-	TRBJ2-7	CASSSPGTSGYEQYF	TGTGCCAGCAGTTCCCCGGGGACTAGCGGCTACGAGCAGTACTTC
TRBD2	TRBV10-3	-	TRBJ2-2	CASRGAGLAGTGELFF	TGTGCCTCAAGAGGAGCGGGACTAGCGGGGACCGGGGAGCTGTTTTTT
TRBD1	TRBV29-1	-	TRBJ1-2	CSVEGRRQGAYLSYGYTF	TGCAGCGTTGAGGGAAGACGGCAGGGGGCTTACTTATCGTATGGCTACACCTTC
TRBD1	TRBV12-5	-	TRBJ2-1	CASGSWDRGWNEQFF	TGTGCTAGTGGTTCGTGGGACAGGGGGTGGAATGAGCAGTTCTTC
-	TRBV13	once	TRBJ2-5	CASSDKQGIERETQYF	TGTGCCAGCAGCGATAAACAGGGAATCGAGCGAGAGACCCAGTACTTC
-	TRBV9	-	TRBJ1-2	CASSSPPTANYGYTF	TGTGCCAGCAGCTCCCCCCCGACTGCTAACTATGGCTACACCTTC
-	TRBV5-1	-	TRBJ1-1	CASSFMSRVGDTEAFF	TGCGCCAGCAGCTTTATGTCGAGGGTTGGAGACACTGAAGCTTTCTTT
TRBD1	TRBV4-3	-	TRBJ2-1	CASSARQGTYNEQFF	TGCGCCAGCAGCGCCCGACAGGGTACCTACAATGAGCAGTTCTTC
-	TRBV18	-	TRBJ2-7	CASSPSPRTALYEQYF	TGTGCCAGCTCACCAAGCCCGCGGACAGCTCTGTACGAGCAGTACTTC
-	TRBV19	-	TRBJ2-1	CASSIDMAGSSYNEQFF	TGTGCCAGTAGTATAGATATGGCGGGGAGCTCCTACAATGAGCAGTTCTTC